The rows below give T cell receptor beta chains drawn from one sample of a study of blood T cell repertoires in COVID-19. Profiling relied on immunoSEQ multiplex PCR, and the TCRdb table lists in-frame clones only, not all of them. The sample includes roughly 190,000 clones, roughly 79% seen only once; the top ten take 8% to 13%. The sequenced sample consisted of peripheral blood. All receptors come from a woman in her forties with COVID-19, enrolled during active disease. The CDR3 runs from the conserved cysteine through the conserved F or W. D genes are given only for firm matches. Clone size, where shown, is once, few, many, or a class for clones that have expanded.

cdr3_aa: CASSQTGTGVGNTIYF
cdr3_nt: TGCGCCAGCAGCCAGACCGGGACAGGGGTTGGAAACACCATATATTTT
v_call: TRBV4-1
d_call: TRBD1
clone_size: -
j_call: TRBJ1-3

cdr3_aa: CASSLAIPRYGYTF
cdr3_nt: TGTGCCAGCAGCTTAGCTATTCCCCGTTATGGCTACACCTTC
v_call: TRBV7-9
d_call: -
clone_size: -
j_call: TRBJ1-2

cdr3_aa: CASSENRGNTEAFF
cdr3_nt: TGTGCCAGCAGTGAGAACAGGGGGAACACTGAAGCTTTCTTT
v_call: TRBV6-1
d_call: TRBD1
clone_size: -
j_call: TRBJ1-1

cdr3_aa: CASSLVGGSPDTQYF
cdr3_nt: TGTGCCAGCAGCTTAGTGGGCGGGAGCCCAGATACGCAGTATTTT
v_call: TRBV7-9
d_call: TRBD2
clone_size: few
j_call: TRBJ2-3

cdr3_aa: CASSTTGTGYTF
cdr3_nt: TGTGCCAGCAGCACGACAGGGACTGGCTACACCTTC
v_call: TRBV7-8
d_call: TRBD1
clone_size: -
j_call: TRBJ1-2

cdr3_aa: CAIRDTSGGSYEQYF
cdr3_nt: TGTGCCATCAGGGATACTAGCGGGGGTTCCTACGAGCAGTACTTC
v_call: TRBV10-3
d_call: TRBD2
clone_size: -
j_call: TRBJ2-7

cdr3_aa: CSASPGLAGVGTGELFF
cdr3_nt: TGCAGTGCTAGTCCGGGACTAGCGGGGGTAGGCACCGGGGAGCTGTTTTTT
v_call: TRBV20-1
d_call: TRBD2
clone_size: -
j_call: TRBJ2-2

cdr3_aa: CASSRTGQGTEAFF
cdr3_nt: TGTGCCAGCAGCCGTACAGGGCAGGGCACTGAAGCTTTCTTT
v_call: TRBV11-2
d_call: -
clone_size: -
j_call: TRBJ1-1

cdr3_aa: CASSQSLAGGYNEQFF
cdr3_nt: TGCGCCAGCAGCCAGTCTCTAGCGGGAGGGTACAATGAGCAGTTCTTC
v_call: TRBV4-1
d_call: TRBD2
clone_size: -
j_call: TRBJ2-1

cdr3_aa: CASSSRRPDWNEQFF
cdr3_nt: TGTGCCAGCAGTTCCAGACGCCCGGACTGGAATGAGCAGTTCTTC
v_call: TRBV27
d_call: -
clone_size: -
j_call: TRBJ2-1

cdr3_aa: CASSLPPGTSGANEQFF
cdr3_nt: TGTGCCAGCAGTTTACCGCCGGGGACTAGCGGGGCCAATGAGCAGTTCTTC
v_call: TRBV27
d_call: TRBD2
clone_size: -
j_call: TRBJ2-1

cdr3_aa: CAISEGGLNTEAFF
cdr3_nt: TGTGCCATCAGTGAGGGCGGCCTGAACACTGAAGCTTTCTTT
v_call: TRBV10-3
d_call: -
clone_size: -
j_call: TRBJ1-1

cdr3_aa: CASTPRGFSYNEQFF
cdr3_nt: TGTGCCAGCACCCCCCGAGGATTCTCCTACAATGAGCAGTTCTTC
v_call: TRBV9
d_call: -
clone_size: -
j_call: TRBJ2-1

cdr3_aa: CASRLTGYNEQFF
cdr3_nt: TGTGCCAGCAGACTAACAGGTTACAATGAGCAGTTCTTC
v_call: TRBV27
d_call: -
clone_size: -
j_call: TRBJ2-1

cdr3_aa: CASSVGPEGTSAQETQYF
cdr3_nt: TGTGCCAGCAGCGTAGGCCCGGAAGGGACTAGCGCACAAGAGACCCAGTACTTC
v_call: TRBV9
d_call: TRBD2
clone_size: -
j_call: TRBJ2-5

cdr3_aa: CASSMRSSGRFYNEQFF
cdr3_nt: TGTGCCAGTAGTATGAGGTCTAGCGGGAGGTTTTACAATGAGCAGTTCTTC
v_call: TRBV19
d_call: TRBD2
clone_size: -
j_call: TRBJ2-1

cdr3_aa: CASSLLTTGGDYGYTF
cdr3_nt: TGCGCCAGCAGCCTGCTCACGACAGGGGGCGACTATGGCTACACCTTC
v_call: TRBV4-1
d_call: TRBD1
clone_size: -
j_call: TRBJ1-2

cdr3_aa: CASSHMGGRGAGELFF
cdr3_nt: TGTGCCAGCAGCCATATGGGCGGGAGAGGGGCCGGGGAGCTGTTTTTT
v_call: TRBV3-1/TRBV3-2
d_call: TRBD2
clone_size: few
j_call: TRBJ2-2

cdr3_aa: CASTSGGGAFNTQYF
cdr3_nt: TGTGCCAGCACCTCTGGGGGGGGAGCCTTTAATACGCAGTATTTT
v_call: TRBV27
d_call: TRBD2
clone_size: -
j_call: TRBJ2-3

cdr3_aa: CASSLGTGYNEQFF
cdr3_nt: TGTGCCAGCAGCCTGGGGACTGGCTACAATGAGCAGTTCTTC
v_call: TRBV3-1/TRBV3-2
d_call: -
clone_size: -
j_call: TRBJ2-1

cdr3_aa: CASSSFRGPGTGPKDGYTF
cdr3_nt: TGTGCCAGCAGCTCTTTTAGAGGGCCCGGGACAGGCCCAAAGGATGGCTACACCTTC
v_call: TRBV7-9
d_call: TRBD1
clone_size: -
j_call: TRBJ1-2

cdr3_aa: CASSDTRTYNEQFF
cdr3_nt: TGCGCCAGCAGTGATACTAGAACCTACAATGAGCAGTTCTTC
v_call: TRBV5-1
d_call: -
clone_size: -
j_call: TRBJ2-1

cdr3_aa: CASSVASGRSETQYF
cdr3_nt: TGCGCCAGCAGCGTTGCTAGCGGGAGATCAGAGACCCAGTACTTC
v_call: TRBV5-1
d_call: TRBD2
clone_size: -
j_call: TRBJ2-5

cdr3_aa: CAWAPVGGRYTEAFF
cdr3_nt: TGTGCCTGGGCCCCGGTCGGCGGCCGGTACACTGAAGCTTTCTTT
v_call: TRBV30
d_call: -
clone_size: -
j_call: TRBJ1-1

cdr3_aa: CASGSPLTGDQPQHF
cdr3_nt: TGTGCTAGTGGTTCGCCCCTAACAGGGGACCAGCCCCAGCATTTT
v_call: TRBV12-5
d_call: TRBD1
clone_size: -
j_call: TRBJ1-5

cdr3_aa: CSVLGLAGARGLQETQYF
cdr3_nt: TGCAGCGTCTTGGGACTAGCGGGGGCCCGGGGACTTCAAGAGACCCAGTACTTC
v_call: TRBV29-1
d_call: TRBD2
clone_size: -
j_call: TRBJ2-5